The 17 T cell receptor beta chains presented below share a single source sample, sequenced in a study of blood T cell repertoires in COVID-19. Produced via immunoSEQ multiplex PCR; TCRdb's table is partial and in-frame only. The sample records over 350,000 clones, more than 85% being singletons. What was sequenced was peripheral blood. Receptor source: a woman aged 30 to 39 with acute or convalescent COVID-19.

The rearrangement uses TRBV2 and TRBJ2-1; a weak D match, TRBD1 (5 bases). The V gene lost 3 bases and the J gene lost 9 bases, with 12 bases spanning the gap. CDR1 is SNHLY, CDR2 FYNNEI, per germline. This CDR3 has 13 amino acids. In DNA form, the CDR3 reads TGTGCCAGCAGTGACCGCACAGGAAGTGAGCAGTTCTTC. Amino acids: CASSDRTGSEQFF.

This clone appeared a single time. The same CDR3 also results from other DNA sequences found in this sample. The chain employs TRBV18 and TRBJ1-1; D not resolved. CDR1 KGHSH and CDR2 LQKENI come from the germline V gene. This CDR3 spans 13 amino acids. The V end lost 3 bases, the J end lost 1 base, and 6 bases lay between the germline ends. The CDR3, as DNA: TGTGCCAGCTCACCCCAAAAGAACACTGAAGCTTTCTTT. This translates into CASSPQKNTEAFF.

The V gene is TRBV7-8, the J gene TRBJ2-3; 8 bases are a match to TRBD2. V lost 5 bases, J lost 4 bases, and 5 bases stayed unmatched. From germline, CDR1 is SGHVS and CDR2 FQNEAQ. This CDR3 is built from 14 residues. The CDR3 loop reads CASSRSGASDTQYF. CDR3 DNA sequence: TGTGCCAGCAGCCGTAGCGGGGCGTCAGATACGCAGTATTTT.

V and J are TRBV2 and TRBJ1-1; possibly TRBD1 for D (6 bases). CDR1 and CDR2 from the germline V gene are SNHLY and FYNNEI. The V end was cut by 5 bases, the J end by 13 bases, with 17 bases between. This CDR3 is built from 12 residues. The CDR3 loop is CASSPPFQGLFF. CDR3 DNA sequence: TGTGCCAGCAGTCCCCCCTTCCAGGGGCTTTTCTTT.

This chain uses TRBV4-1 with TRBJ2-3, with TRBD2 as a possible D gene (7 bases). This CDR3 region has 15 residues. Trimming took 6 bases from V and 4 from J, leaving 17 bases between them. CDR1 MGHRA and CDR2 YSYEKL come from the germline V gene. CDR3 DNA sequence: TGCGCCAGCAGTGCACGGGGGGCCGCGGCAGATACGCAGTATTTT. It translates to CASSARGAAADTQYF.

The chain uses TRBV6-2 or TRBV6-3 and TRBJ1-2; D is unresolved. Germline V lookup: CDR1 MNHEY, CDR2 SVGEGT. V lost 3 bases and J 2 bases, leaving 7 bases between the germline ends. This CDR3 region has 13 residues. The CDR3 here is CASSYRVNYGYTF. The DNA of the CDR3 is TGTGCCAGCAGTTATCGCGTGAACTATGGCTACACCTTC.

The gene calls are TRBV29-1 and TRBJ1-2; TRBD1 matches at 9 bases. With V trimmed by 2 bases and J by 3 bases, 7 bases remained unmatched. Germline V gives CDR1 SQVTM, CDR2 ANQGSEA. There are 15 residues in the CDR3. CDR3 in amino acids: CSVESRDRVYYGYTF. CDR3 DNA: TGCAGCGTTGAATCGAGGGACAGGGTCTACTATGGCTACACCTTC.

V gene TRBV28 combines with J gene TRBJ2-5; 9 nucleotides align to TRBD1. Germline V gene sequence: CDR1 MDHEN, CDR2 SYDVKM. V was pared by 4 bases and J by 5 bases, with 5 bases of the junction left unmatched. The CDR3 extends over 14 amino acids. The CDR3 region has the DNA TGTGCCAGCAGTTCCGGACAGGGGAGGGAGACCCAGTACTTC. This encodes CASSSGQGRETQYF.

This chain links TRBV10-1 with TRBJ1-1; 7 bases agree with TRBD1. The CDR3 loop spans 12 amino acids. The germline gives CDR1 WNHNN, CDR2 SYGVQD (reference sequence). With V trimmed by 5 bases and J by 4 bases, 1 base remained unmatched. CDR3 residues: CASSNRGTEAFF. For the CDR3, the DNA is TGCGCCAGCAGTAACAGGGGCACTGAAGCTTTCTTT.

This clone was observed a single time. The CDR3 protein is CASSENRANYEQYF. CDR3 bases: TGTGCCAGCAGTGAGAACAGGGCGAACTACGAGCAGTACTTC. The V gene is TRBV6-4, the J gene TRBJ2-7; D may be TRBD1 (6 bases). This CDR3 has 14 residues. V was cut by 3 bases and J by 3 bases, with 12 bases left in between. The germline CDR1 and CDR2 sequences are MRHNA and SNTAGT.

As for this clone: This same CDR3 is encoded by further DNA sequences in the sample. V usage is TRBV5-1 and J usage is TRBJ2-1; tentative D call: TRBD1 (6 bases). The germline V gene encodes CDR1 SGHRS and CDR2 YFSETQ. The CDR3 has 15 residues. The V and J ends lost 5 bases and 1 base respectively, with 13 bases between them. The CDR3 DNA is TGCGCCAGCAGGTCCGGGACACCTTCCTACAATGAGCAGTTCTTC. It encodes CASRSGTPSYNEQFF.

This clone came up once. The J gene is TRBJ2-1, the V gene TRBV28; TRBD1 is a possible D gene (6 bases). Germline V CDR1 and CDR2: MDHEN, SYDVKM. The CDR3 is 12 amino acids. Trimming stripped 6 bases from V and 10 bases from J, with 13 bases between. Written as DNA, the CDR3 is TGTGCCAGCAGCCGTAATACAGGGGAGCAGTTCTTC. It encodes CASSRNTGEQFF.

This clone has a handful of counts. The chain recombines TRBV5-1 with TRBJ2-7, with D perhaps TRBD2 (5 bases). The CDR3 runs to 14 residues. Trimming pared 4 bases from V and 2 bases from J, leaving 13 bases between. Per the germline V gene, CDR1 is SGHRS and CDR2 is YFSETQ. CDR3 protein: CASSSSGEPYEQYF. CDR3 bases: TGCGCCAGCAGCAGCTCCGGGGAGCCCTACGAGCAGTACTTC.

The chain combines TRBV11-2 with TRBJ2-2; 8 nucleotides line up with TRBD1. This CDR3 is built from 17 residues. Germline values: CDR1 SGHAT, CDR2 FQNNGV. J gave up 5 bases and V 6 bases, and 14 bases lay outside the gene matches. The CDR3 protein is CASRSPGQGAITGELFF. DNA for the CDR3: TGTGCCAGCAGATCACCCGGTCAGGGGGCAATAACCGGGGAGCTGTTTTTT.

As DNA, the CDR3 is TGTGCCAGCAGTTCTGGAGGGGGCGCCTACTATGGCTACACCTTC. It yields the protein CASSSGGGAYYGYTF. This chain links TRBV28 with TRBJ1-2; 7 nucleotides agree with TRBD1. The CDR3 loop spans 15 amino acids. The germline V gene encodes CDR1 MDHEN and CDR2 SYDVKM. J lost 3 bases, V lost 4 bases, and 8 bases had no gene match.

This chain joins TRBV11-2 and TRBJ2-2; perhaps TRBD2 as D (6 bases). Germline V gene lookup returns CDR1 SGHAT and CDR2 FQNNGV. The length of the CDR3 is 14 residues. Trimming cost V 5 bases and J 5 bases, with 12 bases left between them. The CDR3 spells CASSRLVLTGELFF. The CDR3 bases are TGTGCCAGCAGCCGACTAGTCCTTACCGGGGAGCTGTTTTTT.

The chain is built from TRBV5-1 and TRBJ2-4, with 14 positions matching TRBD2. This CDR3 is built from 17 residues. The V and J ends lost 4 bases and 8 bases, in that order; junction bases with no gene match: 11. CDR1 SGHRS and CDR2 YFSETQ come from the germline V gene. The CDR3 reads CASSGGLAGAKGDIQYF. The CDR3, as DNA: TGCGCCAGCAGCGGGGGACTAGCGGGGGCTAAAGGAGACATTCAGTACTTC.